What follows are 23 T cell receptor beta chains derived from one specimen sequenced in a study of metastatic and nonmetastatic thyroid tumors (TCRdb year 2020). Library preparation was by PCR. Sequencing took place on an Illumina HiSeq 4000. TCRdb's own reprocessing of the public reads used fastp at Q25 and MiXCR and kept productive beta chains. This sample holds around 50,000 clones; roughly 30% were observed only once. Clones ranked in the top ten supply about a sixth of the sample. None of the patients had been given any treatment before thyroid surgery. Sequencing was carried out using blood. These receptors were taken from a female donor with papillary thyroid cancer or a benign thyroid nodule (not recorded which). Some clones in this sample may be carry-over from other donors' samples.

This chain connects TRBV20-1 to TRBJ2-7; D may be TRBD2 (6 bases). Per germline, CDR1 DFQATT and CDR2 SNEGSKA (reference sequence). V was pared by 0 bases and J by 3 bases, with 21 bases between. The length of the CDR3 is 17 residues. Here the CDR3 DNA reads TGCAGTGCTAGAGATTACCTCGGGGGTACTGGGAACTACGAGCAGTACTTC. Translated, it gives CSARDYLGGTGNYEQYF.

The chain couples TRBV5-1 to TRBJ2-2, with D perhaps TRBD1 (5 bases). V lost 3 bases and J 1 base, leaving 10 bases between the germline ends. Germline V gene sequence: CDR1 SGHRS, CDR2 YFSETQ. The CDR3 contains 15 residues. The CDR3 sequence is CASSSGNLNTGELFF. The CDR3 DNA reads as TGCGCCAGCAGCTCAGGGAACCTGAACACCGGGGAGCTGTTTTTT.

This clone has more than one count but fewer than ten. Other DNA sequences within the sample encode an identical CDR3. The CDR3 DNA reads TGTGCCAGCAGCCTATCCGGGACAGATAACGAGCAGTACTTC. Protein: CASSLSGTDNEQYF. The chain combines TRBV12-3 or TRBV12-4 with TRBJ2-7, with 7 bases that match TRBD1. The CDR3 is made up of 14 amino acids. J was trimmed by 5 bases and V by 6 bases; bases with no gene match: 10.

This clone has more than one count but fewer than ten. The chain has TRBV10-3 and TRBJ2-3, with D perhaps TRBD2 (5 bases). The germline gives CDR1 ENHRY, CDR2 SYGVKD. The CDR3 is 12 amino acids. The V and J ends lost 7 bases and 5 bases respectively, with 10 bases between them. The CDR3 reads CAITEGGDTQYF. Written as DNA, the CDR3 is TGTGCCATCACCGAGGGTGGAGATACGCAGTATTTT.

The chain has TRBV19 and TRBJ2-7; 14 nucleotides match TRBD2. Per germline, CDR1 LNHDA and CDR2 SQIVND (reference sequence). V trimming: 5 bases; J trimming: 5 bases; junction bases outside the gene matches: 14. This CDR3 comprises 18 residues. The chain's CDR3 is CASSPRGLAGGISDEQYF. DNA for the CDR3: TGTGCCAGTAGTCCTAGAGGACTAGCGGGAGGAATTAGCGACGAGCAGTACTTC.

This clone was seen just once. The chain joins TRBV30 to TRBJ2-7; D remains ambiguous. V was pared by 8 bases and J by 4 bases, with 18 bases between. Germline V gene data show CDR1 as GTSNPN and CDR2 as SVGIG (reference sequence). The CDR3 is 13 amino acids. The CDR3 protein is CARTDGRSYEQYF. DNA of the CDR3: TGTGCCCGTACCGACGGGCGGAGTTACGAGCAGTACTTC.

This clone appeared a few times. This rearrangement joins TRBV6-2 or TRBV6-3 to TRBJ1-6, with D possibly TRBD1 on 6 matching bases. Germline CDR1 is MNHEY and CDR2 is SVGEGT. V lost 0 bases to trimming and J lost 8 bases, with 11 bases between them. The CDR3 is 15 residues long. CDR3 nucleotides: TGTGCCAGCAGTTACTCGTACAGGGAAGATTCACCCCTCCACTTT. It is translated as CASSYSYREDSPLHF.

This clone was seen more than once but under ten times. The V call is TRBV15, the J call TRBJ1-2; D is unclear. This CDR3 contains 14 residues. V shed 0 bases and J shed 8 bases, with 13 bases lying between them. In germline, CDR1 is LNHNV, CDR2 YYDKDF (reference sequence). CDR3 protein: CATSRDTQAGGYTF. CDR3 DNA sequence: TGTGCCACCAGCAGAGATACCCAGGCGGGCGGCTACACCTTC.

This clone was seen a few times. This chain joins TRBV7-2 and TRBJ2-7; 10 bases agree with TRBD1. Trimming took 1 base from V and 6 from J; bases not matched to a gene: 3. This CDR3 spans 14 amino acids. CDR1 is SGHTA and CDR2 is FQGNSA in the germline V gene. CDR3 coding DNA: TGTGCCAGCAGCTTAGATCGGACAGGGGGCGAGCAGTACTTC. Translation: CASSLDRTGGEQYF.

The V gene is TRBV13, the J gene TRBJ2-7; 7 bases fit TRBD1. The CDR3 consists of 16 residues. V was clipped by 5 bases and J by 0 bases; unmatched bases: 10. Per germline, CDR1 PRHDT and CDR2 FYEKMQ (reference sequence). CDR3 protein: CASSPIRGQSSYEQYF. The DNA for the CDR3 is TGTGCCAGCAGCCCCATCCGGGGACAGTCCTCCTACGAGCAGTACTTC.

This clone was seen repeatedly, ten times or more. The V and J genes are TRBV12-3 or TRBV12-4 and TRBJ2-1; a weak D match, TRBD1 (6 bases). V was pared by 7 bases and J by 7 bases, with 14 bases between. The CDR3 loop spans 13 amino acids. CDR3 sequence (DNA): TGTGCCAGCACCCCGAGGGGGTTGAATGAGCAGTTCTTC. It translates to CASTPRGLNEQFF.

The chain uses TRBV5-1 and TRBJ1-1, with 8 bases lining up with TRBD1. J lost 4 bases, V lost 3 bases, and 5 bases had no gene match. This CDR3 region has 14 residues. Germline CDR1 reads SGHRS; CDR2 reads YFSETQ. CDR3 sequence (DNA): TGCGCCAGCAGCTCAACAGGGGGAACCACTGAAGCTTTCTTT. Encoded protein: CASSSTGGTTEAFF.

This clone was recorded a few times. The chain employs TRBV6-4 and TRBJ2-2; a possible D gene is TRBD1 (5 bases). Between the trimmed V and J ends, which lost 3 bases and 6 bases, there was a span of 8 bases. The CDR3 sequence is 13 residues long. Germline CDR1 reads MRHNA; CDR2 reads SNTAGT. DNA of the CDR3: TGTGCCAGCAGTGAGGGGCACTCCGGGGAGCTGTTTTTT. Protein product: CASSEGHSGELFF.

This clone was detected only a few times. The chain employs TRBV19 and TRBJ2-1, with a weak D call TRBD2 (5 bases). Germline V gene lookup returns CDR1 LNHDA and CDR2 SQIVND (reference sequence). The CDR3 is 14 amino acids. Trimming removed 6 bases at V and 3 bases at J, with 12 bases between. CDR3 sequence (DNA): TGTGCCAGTAGGGGAGAGGGTTTCTACAATGAGCAGTTCTTC. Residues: CASRGEGFYNEQFF.

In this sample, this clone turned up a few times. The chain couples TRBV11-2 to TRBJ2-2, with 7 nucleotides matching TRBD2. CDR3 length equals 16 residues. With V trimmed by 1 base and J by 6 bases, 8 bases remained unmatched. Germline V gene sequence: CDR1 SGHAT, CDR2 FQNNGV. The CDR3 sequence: CASSLVVGGLSGELFF. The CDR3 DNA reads TGTGCCAGCAGCTTAGTGGTGGGAGGGCTGTCCGGGGAGCTGTTTTTT.

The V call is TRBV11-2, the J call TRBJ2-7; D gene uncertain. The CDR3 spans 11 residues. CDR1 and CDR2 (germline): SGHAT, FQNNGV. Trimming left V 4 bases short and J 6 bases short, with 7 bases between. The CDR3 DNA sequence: TGTGCCAGCAGCTCCCGTGCCGAGCAGTACTTC. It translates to CASSSRAEQYF.

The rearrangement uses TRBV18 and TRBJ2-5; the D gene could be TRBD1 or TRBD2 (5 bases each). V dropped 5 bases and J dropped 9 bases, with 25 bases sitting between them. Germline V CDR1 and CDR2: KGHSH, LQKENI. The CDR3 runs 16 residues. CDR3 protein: CASSRADMGFVSAQYF. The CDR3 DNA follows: TGTGCCAGCTCAAGAGCGGACATGGGGTTTGTGAGTGCCCAGTACTTC.

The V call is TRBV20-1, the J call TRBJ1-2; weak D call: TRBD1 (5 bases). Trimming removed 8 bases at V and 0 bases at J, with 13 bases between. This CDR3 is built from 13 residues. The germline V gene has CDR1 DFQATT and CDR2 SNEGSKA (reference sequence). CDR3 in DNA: TGCAGTCCGAGGGGCGGTGCTAACTATGGCTACACCTTC. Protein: CSPRGGANYGYTF.

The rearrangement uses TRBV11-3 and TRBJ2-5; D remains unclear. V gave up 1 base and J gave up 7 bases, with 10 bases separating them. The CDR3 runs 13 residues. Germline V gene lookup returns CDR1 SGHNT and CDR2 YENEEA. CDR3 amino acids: CASSLAARATQYF. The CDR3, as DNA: TGTGCCAGCAGCTTAGCTGCCCGGGCGACCCAGTACTTC.

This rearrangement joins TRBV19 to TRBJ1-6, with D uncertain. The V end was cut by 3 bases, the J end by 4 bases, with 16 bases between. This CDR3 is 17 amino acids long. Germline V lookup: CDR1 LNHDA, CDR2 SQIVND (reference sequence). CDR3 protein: CASSIAVGTSYNSPLHF. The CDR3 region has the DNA TGTGCCAGTAGTATTGCGGTTGGAACATCTTATAATTCACCCCTCCACTTT. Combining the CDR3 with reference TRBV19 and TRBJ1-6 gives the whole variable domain DGGITQSPKYLFRKEGQNVTLSCEQNLNHDAMYWYRQDPGQGLRLIYYSQIVNDFQKGDIAEGYSVSREKKESFPLTVTSAQKNPTAFYLCASSIAVGTSYNSPLHFGNGTRLTVT.

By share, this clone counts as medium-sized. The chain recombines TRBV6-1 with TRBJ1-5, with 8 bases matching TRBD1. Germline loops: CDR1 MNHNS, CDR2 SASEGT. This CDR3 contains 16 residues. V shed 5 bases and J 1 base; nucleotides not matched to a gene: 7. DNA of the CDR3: TGTGCCAGCAGTTGGACAGGGAGTTCGAGCAATCAGCCCCAGCATTTT. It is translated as CASSWTGSSSNQPQHF.

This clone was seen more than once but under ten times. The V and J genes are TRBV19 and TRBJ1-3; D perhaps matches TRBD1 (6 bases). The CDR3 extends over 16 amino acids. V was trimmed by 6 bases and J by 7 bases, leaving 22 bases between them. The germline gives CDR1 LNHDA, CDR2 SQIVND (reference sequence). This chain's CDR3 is CASRSGLDSEWNTIYF. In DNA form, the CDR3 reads TGTGCCAGTAGGTCAGGGCTGGACAGTGAGTGGAACACCATATATTTT. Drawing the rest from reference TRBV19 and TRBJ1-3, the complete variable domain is DGGITQSPKYLFRKEGQNVTLSCEQNLNHDAMYWYRQDPGQGLRLIYYSQIVNDFQKGDIAEGYSVSREKKESFPLTVTSAQKNPTAFYLCASRSGLDSEWNTIYFGEGSWLTVV.

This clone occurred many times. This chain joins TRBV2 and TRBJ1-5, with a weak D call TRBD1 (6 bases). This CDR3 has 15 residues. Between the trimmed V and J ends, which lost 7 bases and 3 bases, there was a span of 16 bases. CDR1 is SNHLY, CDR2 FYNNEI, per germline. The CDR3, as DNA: TGTGCCAGCAACCGAGGGCAGGGGTACAATCAGCCCCAGCATTTT. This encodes CASNRGQGYNQPQHF.